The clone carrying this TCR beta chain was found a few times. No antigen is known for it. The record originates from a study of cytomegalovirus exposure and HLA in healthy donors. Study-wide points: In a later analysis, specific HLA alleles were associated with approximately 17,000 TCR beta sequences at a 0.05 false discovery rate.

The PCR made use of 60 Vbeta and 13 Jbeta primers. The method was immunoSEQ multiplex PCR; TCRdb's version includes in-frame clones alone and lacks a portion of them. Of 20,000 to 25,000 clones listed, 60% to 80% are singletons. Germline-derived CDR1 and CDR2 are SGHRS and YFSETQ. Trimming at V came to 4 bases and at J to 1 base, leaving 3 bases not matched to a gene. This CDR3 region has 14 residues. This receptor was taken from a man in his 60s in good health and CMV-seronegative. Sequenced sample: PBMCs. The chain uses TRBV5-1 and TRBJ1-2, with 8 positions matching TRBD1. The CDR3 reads CASSPGQVNYGYTF. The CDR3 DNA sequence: TGCGCCAGCAGCCCGGGACAGGTTAACTATGGCTACACCTTC.